This TCR beta chain was sequenced in a study of PD-1 blockade in classical Hodgkin lymphoma. Overall study: Patients were infused with nivolumab 3 mg/kg every 2 weeks.

Data came from immunoSEQ multiplex PCR; TCRdb stores just in-frame clones and leaves some out. The profile shows around 19,000 clones, about 80% of them singletons. The patients all showed relapse after autologous stem cell transplantation, while their brentuximab vedotin exposure varied. The germline V gene encodes CDR1 ENHRY and CDR2 SYGVKD. CDR3 length: 13 amino acids. Trimming pared 2 bases from V and 4 bases from J, leaving 8 bases between. The clonotype comes from a human donor with classical Hodgkin lymphoma. The material was peripheral blood mononuclear cells (PBMCs), obtained at baseline. The V gene is TRBV10-3, the J gene TRBJ1-1; D gene uncertain. CDR3 region: CAISEPGRTEAFF. Here the CDR3 DNA reads TGTGCCATCAGTGAGCCAGGACGCACTGAAGCTTTCTTT.